The clone carrying this TCR beta chain was recorded a few times. The antigen is not known. Germline-derived CDR1 and CDR2 are SGHAT and FQNNGV. V gave up 4 bases and J gave up 2 bases, with 11 bases separating them. The CDR3 has 14 amino acids. These data belong to a study of CD8 T cells in ankylosing spondylitis. Study-wide points: Clones linked to disease were reported to show significant enrichment in matched ankylosing spondylitis synovial fluid. Characteristic, it appeared, of ankylosing spondylitis blood was a TCR beta motif of roughly eight highly homologous variants.

TCRdb re-analysed the 5' RACE reads in MiXCR, keeping a single row per CDR3 protein. There are 350,000 or so distinct CDR3 sequences in the sample; about 14% occur only once, and 0.85% to 1.4% lies in the top ten. This chain uses TRBV11-2 with TRBJ1-1; maybe TRBD1 (5 bases). The sequenced sample consisted of blood, either unsorted or a sorted T cell fraction (not recorded which). The source of this sequence is a male donor with ankylosing spondylitis or in good health (not recorded which). CDR3 sequence: CASSSSDSNTEAFF. CDR3 DNA: TGTGCCAGCAGCTCCTCCGACAGTAACACTGAAGCTTTCTTT.